These T cell receptor beta chains were read from a single sample in a study of T cells after yellow fever vaccination. TCRdb independently ran MiXCR on the 5' RACE reads; one entry per CDR3 protein. The sample yields some 70,000 distinct CDR3 sequences, approximately 7% seen once. Here the sequenced sample was CD8+ T cells sorted from PBMCs, taken roughly 46 days after the first yellow fever vaccination. These receptor sequences come from a man aged 18 to 35 who received the YFV17D yellow fever vaccine. Both conserved end residues are part of each CDR3. The D gene is left open where the match is weak. Rows give clone size only sometimes, using once, few, many, or a class for an expanded clone.

clone_size	d_call	v_call	j_call	cdr3_aa	cdr3_nt
many	-	TRBV6-2/TRBV6-3	TRBJ2-1	CASSWDRDAGISYNEQFF	TGTGCCAGCAGTTGGGACCGGGACGCAGGAATCTCCTACAATGAGCAGTTCTTC
-	TRBD1	TRBV9	TRBJ2-7	CASSPRDRITYEQYF	TGTGCCAGCAGTCCCAGGGACAGGATTACCTACGAGCAGTACTTC
many	TRBD2	TRBV29-1	TRBJ2-1	CSVRAGGNEQFF	TGCAGCGTTCGAGCGGGGGGGAATGAGCAGTTCTTC
few	-	TRBV5-5	TRBJ1-6	CASSFGAYNSPLHF	TGTGCCAGCAGCTTCGGGGCTTATAATTCACCCCTCCACTTT
many	TRBD2	TRBV10-3	TRBJ2-3	CAISDSLAGVITDTQYF	TGTGCCATCAGTGACTCTCTAGCGGGGGTGATCACAGATACGCAGTATTTT
-	-	TRBV20-1	TRBJ1-2	CSAREFGPSYTF	TGCAGTGCTAGAGAGTTCGGTCCCAGCTACACCTTC
many	TRBD1	TRBV7-9	TRBJ1-2	CASSSGQGRYGYTF	TGTGCCAGCAGCTCGGGACAGGGTCGCTATGGCTACACCTTC
many	-	TRBV19	TRBJ2-3	CASKTFKDTQYF	TGTGCCAGTAAAACATTTAAAGATACGCAGTATTTT
many	-	TRBV6-5	TRBJ1-1	CASTLTLTGTEAFF	TGTGCCAGCACCCTGACACTCACCGGCACTGAAGCTTTCTTT
many	TRBD2	TRBV7-2	TRBJ2-1	CASSLVALAVYNEQFF	TGTGCCAGCAGCTTAGTTGCCCTAGCGGTCTACAATGAGCAGTTCTTC
many	-	TRBV6-1	TRBJ1-1	CASSQVSIRNTEAFF	TGTGCCAGCAGCCAAGTCAGTATACGGAACACTGAAGCTTTCTTT
few	-	TRBV20-1	TRBJ1-4	CSARDQTARVLDGEKLFF	TGCAGTGCTAGGGACCAGACAGCGCGTGTTTTGGACGGGGAAAAACTGTTTTTT
many	-	TRBV7-2	TRBJ2-7	CASSMGGPYEQYF	TGTGCCAGCAGCATGGGGGGTCCCTACGAGCAGTACTTC
many	-	TRBV4-1	TRBJ1-2	CASQEGGRSGYTF	TGCGCCAGCCAAGAAGGGGGGCGCAGTGGCTACACCTTC
-	-	TRBV12-3/TRBV12-4	TRBJ2-2	CASAGAPNTGELFF	TGTGCCAGCGCGGGGGCCCCGAACACCGGGGAGCTGTTTTTT
-	-	TRBV20-1	TRBJ2-2	CCARDPGAGAHTGELFF	TGCTGTGCTAGAGACCCAGGGGCGGGGGCCCACACCGGGGAGCTGTTTTTT
-	-	TRBV5-1	TRBJ2-6	CASSLYSGANVLTF	TGCGCCAGCAGCTTGTACTCTGGGGCCAACGTCCTGACTTTC
-	-	TRBV21-1	TRBJ2-4	CANGSDRSINIQYF	TGTGCCAACGGATCAGACAGGTCTATCAACATTCAGTACTTC
many	-	TRBV27	TRBJ1-1	CASSSGPFEAFF	TGTGCCAGCAGTTCTGGGCCCTTTGAAGCTTTCTTT
many	-	TRBV28	TRBJ1-1	CASSFDGIWGAFF	TGTGCCAGCAGTTTTGACGGCATTTGGGGAGCTTTCTTT
many	-	TRBV13	TRBJ2-1	CASSLRDNEQFF	TGTGCCAGCAGCTTACGGGACAATGAGCAGTTCTTC
many	-	TRBV6-5	TRBJ2-1	CASSTTDSSYNEQFF	TGTGCCAGCAGCACAACAGACAGCTCCTACAATGAGCAGTTCTTC
few	-	TRBV5-1	TRBJ2-5	CASTSLETQYF	TGCGCCAGCACCTCCCTAGAGACCCAGTACTTC
many	-	TRBV29-1	TRBJ2-1	CSVDKGLSAIEQFF	TGCAGCGTTGACAAGGGTTTGAGCGCAATTGAGCAGTTCTTC
many	TRBD1	TRBV7-9	TRBJ2-1	CASSLGQLNEQFF	TGTGCCAGCAGCTTGGGACAGCTCAATGAGCAGTTCTTC
many	-	TRBV12-3/TRBV12-4	TRBJ2-5	CASSYPIGETQYF	TGTGCCAGCAGTTACCCCATCGGAGAGACCCAGTACTTC
-	TRBD1	TRBV5-4	TRBJ2-7	CASSLTGAEQYF	TGTGCCAGCAGCTTAACAGGGGCCGAGCAGTACTTC
-	-	TRBV12-3/TRBV12-4	TRBJ2-1	CASSSQQSSYNEQFF	TGTGCCAGCAGTTCACAACAGAGCTCCTACAATGAGCAGTTCTTC
many	-	TRBV6-2/TRBV6-3	TRBJ1-6	CASRLTGTPNSPLHF	TGTGCCAGCAGACTCACCGGGACACCGAATTCACCCCTCCACTTT
many	-	TRBV6-5	TRBJ1-4	CASSYRPGLDEKLFF	TGTGCCAGCAGTTACCGACCGGGACTTGATGAAAAACTGTTTTTT
few	-	TRBV19	TRBJ2-7	CASRGISYEQYF	TGTGCCAGTAGAGGGATATCCTACGAGCAGTACTTC